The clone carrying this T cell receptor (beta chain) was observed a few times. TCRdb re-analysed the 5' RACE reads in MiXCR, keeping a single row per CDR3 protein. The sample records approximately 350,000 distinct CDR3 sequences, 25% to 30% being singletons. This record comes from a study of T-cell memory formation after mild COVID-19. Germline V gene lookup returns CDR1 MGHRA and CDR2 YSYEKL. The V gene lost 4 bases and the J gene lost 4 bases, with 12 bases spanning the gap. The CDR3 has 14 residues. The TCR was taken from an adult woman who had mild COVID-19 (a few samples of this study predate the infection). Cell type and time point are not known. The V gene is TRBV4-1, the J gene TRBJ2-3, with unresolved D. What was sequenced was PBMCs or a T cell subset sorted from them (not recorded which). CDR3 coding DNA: TGCGCCAGCAGCCTCGTGGGTGGCCCAGATACGCAGTATTTT. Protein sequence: CASSLVGGPDTQYF.